This T cell receptor beta chain was documented in a study of blood T cell repertoires in COVID-19. In the study overall: The samples span acute and convalescent COVID-19 from the United States, Italy and Spain. The analysed material was cDNA or gDNA that came from T cells, B-cell-depleted T cells, or PBMCs.

Looked up from germline, CDR1 is MDHEN and CDR2 is SYDVKM. Trimming took 2 bases from V and 3 from J; bases not matched to a gene: 10. The CDR3 has 18 amino acids. Source study methods: Reference gene primers were amplified, and this amplification served to estimate nucleated cell counts. Only in-frame clones appear in the TCRdb table, and some are missing; sequencing was by immunoSEQ multiplex PCR. D and trimming were read from the DNA, whereas the V and J calls and clone size are those reported in that table. The data hold about 220,000 clones, with more than 70% observed a single time. The rearrangement joins TRBV28 to TRBJ2-5, with 12 bases identical to TRBD1. This TCR derives from a human donor in a cohort sampled during active COVID-19. Material: peripheral blood. This CDR3 reads CASSLIGTGGPAEETQYF. The CDR3 nucleotides are TGTGCCAGCAGTTTAATAGGGACAGGGGGCCCGGCGGAAGAGACCCAGTACTTC.